Each of the 13 T cell receptor beta chains below was sequenced from the same sample in a study of blood T cell repertoires in COVID-19 (dated by TCRdb to 2018 to 2020). Libraries were constructed by the immunoSEQ multiplex PCR assay. TCRdb provides this immuneACCESS table in a form limited to in-frame rearrangements. Some clones are lacking; in checked studies, under half of them reflect an unresolved V gene, and why the rest are absent is not known. This sample holds some 520,000 clones; roughly nine tenths were observed only once. 0.9% of the sample is taken by the ten largest. Sequencing was done on a sample of peripheral blood. All receptors come from a man aged 18 to 29 with COVID-19, enrolled during active disease.

The rearrangement joins TRBV11-2 to TRBJ2-7; 7 bases fit TRBD2. The CDR3 is 14 amino acids. CDR1 and CDR2 (germline): SGHAT, FQNNGV. Trimming at V came to 0 bases and at J to 1 base, leaving 0 bases not matched to a gene. As DNA, the CDR3 is TGTGCCAGCAGCTTAGAGCGGGGGTCCTACGAGCAGTACTTC. Translated: CASSLERGSYEQYF. The variable domain in full, completed from reference TRBV11-2 and TRBJ2-7, reads EAGVAQSPRYKIIEKRQSVAFWCNPISGHATLYWYQQILGQGPKLLIQFQNNGVVDDSQLPKDRFSAERLKGVDSTLKIQPAKLEDSAVYLCASSLERGSYEQYFGPGTRLTVT.

V and J are TRBV15 and TRBJ1-5, with 7 nucleotides matching TRBD1. Losses at the gene ends were 1 base for V and 5 bases for J; bases not matched to a gene: 11. The CDR3 totals 17 residues. CDR1 is LNHNV and CDR2 is YYDKDF in the germline V gene (reference sequence). The CDR3 here is CATSRVIYRGRDQPQHF. Here the CDR3 DNA reads TGTGCCACCAGCAGAGTTATTTATAGGGGGCGGGATCAGCCCCAGCATTTT.

The CDR3 DNA reads as TGTGCCACCAGCGGGACTAGCGGGAGCTCCTACAATGAGCAGTTCTTC. Translated: CATSGTSGSSYNEQFF. V usage is TRBV24-1 and J usage is TRBJ2-1; the match to TRBD2 covers 14 bases. Germline V CDR1 and CDR2: KGHDR, SFDVKD. Germline trimming cut 7 bases from V and 0 bases from J; bases unmatched to any gene: 1. CDR3 size: 16 residues.

The chain joins TRBV5-1 to TRBJ2-7, with 10 bases lining up with TRBD1. Germline CDR1 is SGHRS and CDR2 is YFSETQ. V was clipped by 3 bases and J by 6 bases; unmatched bases: 3. The CDR3 has 13 amino acids. This chain's CDR3 is CASSSGQGSEQYF. The CDR3 nucleotides are TGCGCCAGCAGCTCGGGACAGGGGAGCGAGCAGTACTTC.

This rearrangement joins TRBV7-9 to TRBJ2-3, with 7 bases identical to TRBD1. J was trimmed by 2 bases and V by 2 bases; bases with no gene match: 4. The CDR3 has 15 amino acids. Germline values: CDR1 SEHNR, CDR2 FQNEAQ (reference sequence). CDR3 bases: TGTGCCAGCAGCTTAAGGGACAGCTACACAGATACGCAGTATTTT. It encodes CASSLRDSYTDTQYF. The entire variable domain, with the rest obtained from reference TRBV7-9 and TRBJ2-3, is as follows: DTGVSQNPRHKITKRGQNVTFRCDPISEHNRLYWYRQTLGQGPEFLTYFQNEAQLEKSRLLSDRFSAERPKGSFSTLEIQRTEQGDSAMYLCASSLRDSYTDTQYFGPGTRLTVL.

The chain recombines TRBV6-5 with TRBJ1-4; 8 positions match TRBD1. Per the germline V gene, CDR1 is MNHEY and CDR2 is SVGAGI. V shed 6 bases and J 2 bases; nucleotides not matched to a gene: 5. CDR3 size: 15 residues. This CDR3 reads CASRKQGVTNEKLFF. The CDR3 DNA reads as TGTGCCAGCAGAAAACAGGGGGTGACTAATGAAAAACTGTTTTTT.

The CDR3 spells CASRSTGSGSGELFF. As DNA, the CDR3 is TGTGCCAGCCGGAGTACGGGGTCGGGGTCCGGGGAGCTGTTTTTT. V and J are TRBV6-5 and TRBJ2-2; the D gene is possibly TRBD2 (5 bases). V was cut by 8 bases and J by 6 bases, with 19 bases left in between. Looked up from germline, CDR1 is MNHEY and CDR2 is SVGAGI. The CDR3 has 15 residues.

The J gene is TRBJ1-1, the V gene TRBV2; 9 bases fit TRBD1. With 6 bases clipped from V and 3 bases from J, the junction kept 8 bases outside the gene matches. This CDR3 contains 15 residues. Germline V gives CDR1 SNHLY, CDR2 FYNNEI. CDR3 residues: CASSAQGAGDTEAFF. CDR3 coding DNA: TGTGCCAGCAGCGCACAGGGGGCCGGAGACACTGAAGCTTTCTTT.

The chain uses TRBV6-1 and TRBJ2-5, with 8 bases that match TRBD2. Germline loops: CDR1 MNHNS, CDR2 SASEGT. The CDR3 has 18 residues. The ends lost 2 bases at V and 5 bases at J; junction bases unmatched: 16. DNA of the CDR3: TGTGCCAGCAGTGAAAGAAGGATAAGCGGGAGATCGTGGGAGACCCAGTACTTC. As protein: CASSERRISGRSWETQYF.

J is TRBJ1-4 and V is TRBV12-3 or TRBV12-4, with unresolved D. CDR3 length: 13 amino acids. Trimming shortened V by 4 bases and J by 7 bases, and 10 bases separated the two germline ends. CDR3 amino acids: CASSSPGAEKLFF. CDR3 nucleotide sequence: TGTGCCAGCAGTTCACCCGGAGCTGAAAAACTGTTTTTT.

V is TRBV3-1 (or the pseudogene TRBV3-2) and J is TRBJ2-7; a weak D match, TRBD2 (5 bases). The CDR3 consists of 17 residues. V lost 0 bases and J lost 2, with 17 bases in between. Germline CDR1 and CDR2: LGHDT and YNNKEL (reference sequence). As DNA, the CDR3 is TGTGCCAGCAGCCAAGAGGAGGTGACTTTGGACGCCTACGAGCAGTACTTC. Translating it yields CASSQEEVTLDAYEQYF.

The DNA for the CDR3 is TGTGCCAGCAGCCTTAGGACTAGCGGCACAGATACGCAGTATTTT. This encodes CASSLRTSGTDTQYF. V is TRBV7-9 and J is TRBJ2-3; 9 bases align to TRBD2. CDR1 and CDR2 from the germline V gene are SEHNR and FQNEAQ (reference sequence). V lost 5 bases, J lost 1 base, and 4 bases stayed unmatched. The CDR3 contains 15 residues.

The V and J genes are TRBV15 and TRBJ2-7, with D maybe TRBD2 (5 bases). Trimming cost V 9 bases and J 3 bases, with 15 bases left between them. The CDR3 totals 13 residues. Germline values: CDR1 LNHNV, CDR2 YYDKDF (reference sequence). The chain's CDR3 is CATSPAGHYEQYF. The CDR3 region has the DNA TGTGCCACATCCCCTGCGGGCCACTACGAGCAGTACTTC. The full variable domain, in which reference TRBV15 and TRBJ2-7 provide the parts outside the CDR3, is DAMVIQNPRYQVTQFGKPVTLSCSQTLNHNVMYWYQQKSSQAPKLLFHYYDKDFNNEADTPDNFQSRRPNTSFCFLDIRSPGLGDTAMYLCATSPAGHYEQYFGPGTRLTVT.